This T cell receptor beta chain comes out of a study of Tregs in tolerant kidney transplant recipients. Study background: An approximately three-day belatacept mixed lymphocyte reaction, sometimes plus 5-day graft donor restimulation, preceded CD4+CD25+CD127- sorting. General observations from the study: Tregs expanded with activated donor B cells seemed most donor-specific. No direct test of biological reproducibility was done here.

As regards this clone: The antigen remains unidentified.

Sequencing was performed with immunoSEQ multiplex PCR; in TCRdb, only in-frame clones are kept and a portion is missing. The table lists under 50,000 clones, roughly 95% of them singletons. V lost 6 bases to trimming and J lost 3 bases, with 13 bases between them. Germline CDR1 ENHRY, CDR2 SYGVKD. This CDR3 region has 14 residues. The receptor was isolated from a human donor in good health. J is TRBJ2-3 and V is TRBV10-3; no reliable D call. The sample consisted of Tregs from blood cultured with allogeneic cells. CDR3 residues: CAIRSGRPTDTQYF. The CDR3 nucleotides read TGTGCCATCAGGTCAGGACGACCGACAGATACGCAGTATTTT.